A selection of T cell receptor beta chains follows, all from one sample in a study of blood T cell repertoires in COVID-19. Clones were sequenced by immunoSEQ multiplex PCR, and TCRdb holds only the in-frame ones, with some missing. The sample yields 190,000 or so clones, around 90% seen once. Sequenced: peripheral blood. The receptors originated from a man aged 40-49 years with active or convalescent COVID-19. CDR3s include the opening cysteine and the closing phenylalanine or tryptophan. A D gene is named only where the DNA matches it firmly. Rows give clone size only sometimes, using once, few, many, or a class for an expanded clone.

abundance: NA
d_gene: TRBD1
j_gene: TRBJ1-2
v_gene: TRBV4-3
CDR3aa: CASSQSGTDYGYTF
CDR3nt: TGCGCCAGCAGCCAATCCGGGACAGACTATGGCTACACCTTC

abundance: NA
d_gene: NA
j_gene: TRBJ1-5
v_gene: TRBV4-1
CDR3aa: CASSQERDSPQHF
CDR3nt: TGCGCCAGCAGCCAAGAACGAGACAGTCCCCAGCATTTT

abundance: NA
d_gene: TRBD1
j_gene: TRBJ2-1
v_gene: TRBV18
CDR3aa: CASSEDRGTYNEQFF
CDR3nt: TGTGCCAGCTCAGAGGACAGGGGAACCTACAATGAGCAGTTCTTC

abundance: NA
d_gene: NA
j_gene: TRBJ1-1
v_gene: TRBV28
CDR3aa: CASSSLQVTEAFF
CDR3nt: TGTGCCAGCAGTTCCTTACAGGTGACTGAAGCTTTCTTT

abundance: NA
d_gene: TRBD1
j_gene: TRBJ2-5
v_gene: TRBV11-3
CDR3aa: CASSLGATGVETQYF
CDR3nt: TGTGCCAGCAGCTTAGGGGCAACAGGGGTGGAGACCCAGTACTTC

abundance: NA
d_gene: NA
j_gene: TRBJ2-5
v_gene: TRBV7-9
CDR3aa: CASSTGPTRGETQYF
CDR3nt: TGTGCCAGCAGCACGGGGCCGACTAGAGGAGAGACCCAGTACTTC

abundance: NA
d_gene: TRBD1
j_gene: TRBJ1-1
v_gene: TRBV28
CDR3aa: CASSLPTGLNTEAFF
CDR3nt: TGTGCCAGCAGTTTACCGACAGGGCTGAACACTGAAGCTTTCTTT

abundance: NA
d_gene: TRBD1
j_gene: TRBJ2-5
v_gene: TRBV14
CDR3aa: CASSKDRGLLETQYF
CDR3nt: TGTGCCAGCAGCAAGGACAGGGGGCTATTGGAGACCCAGTACTTC

abundance: NA
d_gene: NA
j_gene: TRBJ1-2
v_gene: TRBV6-1
CDR3aa: CASSETRARSYTF
CDR3nt: TGTGCCAGCAGTGAAACCAGGGCAAGGAGCTACACCTTC

abundance: NA
d_gene: NA
j_gene: TRBJ1-2
v_gene: TRBV9
CDR3aa: CASSVEGGIGGYTF
CDR3nt: TGTGCCAGCAGCGTAGAAGGAGGGATCGGTGGCTACACCTTC

abundance: NA
d_gene: TRBD2
j_gene: TRBJ2-3
v_gene: TRBV5-4
CDR3aa: CASSSGGIRTDTQYF
CDR3nt: TGTGCCAGCAGCTCGGGGGGGATCCGCACAGATACGCAGTATTTT

abundance: NA
d_gene: NA
j_gene: TRBJ1-3
v_gene: TRBV10-3
CDR3aa: CAIRSSGNTIYF
CDR3nt: TGTGCCATCAGGAGCTCTGGAAACACCATATATTTT

abundance: NA
d_gene: NA
j_gene: TRBJ1-1
v_gene: TRBV6-6
CDR3aa: CASSFANRDTEAFF
CDR3nt: TGTGCCAGCAGTTTCGCGAACAGGGACACTGAAGCTTTCTTT

abundance: few
d_gene: NA
j_gene: TRBJ1-2
v_gene: TRBV5-1
CDR3aa: CASSLAGYGYTF
CDR3nt: TGCGCCAGCAGCTTAGCGGGTTATGGCTACACCTTC

abundance: NA
d_gene: TRBD1
j_gene: TRBJ1-1
v_gene: TRBV7-8
CDR3aa: CASSRDRQNTEAFF
CDR3nt: TGTGCCAGCAGCCGGGACAGACAGAACACTGAAGCTTTCTTT

abundance: NA
d_gene: NA
j_gene: TRBJ1-1
v_gene: TRBV7-9
CDR3aa: CASSPHTVNTEAFF
CDR3nt: TGTGCCAGCAGCCCACATACCGTGAACACTGAAGCTTTCTTT

abundance: NA
d_gene: NA
j_gene: TRBJ2-5
v_gene: TRBV2
CDR3aa: CASTILGGETQYF
CDR3nt: TGTGCCAGCACAATCCTAGGGGGAGAGACCCAGTACTTC

abundance: few
d_gene: TRBD1
j_gene: TRBJ1-1
v_gene: TRBV7-9
CDR3aa: CASSTGVSNTEAFF
CDR3nt: TGTGCCAGCAGCACAGGGGTTTCGAACACTGAAGCTTTCTTT

abundance: NA
d_gene: TRBD2
j_gene: TRBJ2-3
v_gene: TRBV3-1/TRBV3-2
CDR3aa: CASSHCSGGTDTQYF
CDR3nt: TGTGCCAGCAGCCATTGCAGCGGGGGCACAGATACGCAGTATTTT

abundance: NA
d_gene: TRBD2
j_gene: TRBJ2-3
v_gene: TRBV10-3
CDR3aa: CAISESGGTDTQYF
CDR3nt: TGTGCCATCAGTGAAAGCGGGGGAACAGATACGCAGTATTTT

abundance: NA
d_gene: TRBD2
j_gene: TRBJ2-5
v_gene: TRBV5-1
CDR3aa: CASSLAGGLAGAGETQYF
CDR3nt: TGCGCCAGCAGCTTGGCCGGTGGACTAGCGGGGGCTGGCGAGACCCAGTACTTC

abundance: NA
d_gene: NA
j_gene: TRBJ1-6
v_gene: TRBV14
CDR3aa: CASSYYSPLHF
CDR3nt: TGTGCCAGCAGCTACTATTCACCCCTCCACTTT

abundance: NA
d_gene: TRBD2
j_gene: TRBJ2-5
v_gene: TRBV4-1
CDR3aa: CASSQDHSGGPETQYF
CDR3nt: TGCGCCAGCAGCCAAGATCACAGCGGGGGGCCAGAGACCCAGTACTTC

abundance: NA
d_gene: TRBD1
j_gene: TRBJ2-7
v_gene: TRBV9
CDR3aa: CASSVAGTGDYEQYF
CDR3nt: TGTGCCAGCAGCGTAGCTGGGACAGGTGACTACGAGCAGTACTTC

abundance: NA
d_gene: TRBD1
j_gene: TRBJ2-6
v_gene: TRBV7-9
CDR3aa: CASSTRQGSSSGANVLTF
CDR3nt: TGTGCCAGCAGCACCAGACAGGGGTCGAGCTCTGGGGCCAACGTCCTGACTTTC

abundance: NA
d_gene: NA
j_gene: TRBJ1-3
v_gene: TRBV4-1
CDR3aa: CASSFDSRSGNTIYF
CDR3nt: TGCGCCAGCAGCTTCGACAGCCGCTCTGGAAACACCATATATTTT

abundance: NA
d_gene: TRBD1
j_gene: TRBJ1-2
v_gene: TRBV7-9
CDR3aa: CASSQGQGYGYTF
CDR3nt: TGTGCCAGCAGCCAAGGACAGGGCTATGGCTACACCTTC

abundance: NA
d_gene: NA
j_gene: TRBJ2-5
v_gene: TRBV15
CDR3aa: CATSRDAGEIETQYF
CDR3nt: TGTGCCACCAGCAGAGATGCAGGGGAGATTGAGACCCAGTACTTC

abundance: NA
d_gene: TRBD1
j_gene: TRBJ1-2
v_gene: TRBV29-1
CDR3aa: CSGDREGYTF
CDR3nt: TGCAGCGGGGACAGGGAAGGCTACACCTTC

abundance: NA
d_gene: TRBD1
j_gene: TRBJ2-1
v_gene: TRBV5-5
CDR3aa: CASSLVGQDNEQFF
CDR3nt: TGTGCCAGCAGCTTGGTGGGACAGGACAATGAGCAGTTCTTC

abundance: once
d_gene: TRBD1
j_gene: TRBJ2-5
v_gene: TRBV14
CDR3aa: CASRGTGRETQYF
CDR3nt: TGTGCCAGCAGGGGGACAGGGAGAGAGACCCAGTACTTC

abundance: NA
d_gene: TRBD1
j_gene: TRBJ1-3
v_gene: TRBV5-6
CDR3aa: CASSWGQGPGNTIYF
CDR3nt: TGTGCCAGCAGCTGGGGACAGGGCCCTGGAAACACCATATATTTT

abundance: NA
d_gene: NA
j_gene: TRBJ2-7
v_gene: TRBV5-1
CDR3aa: CASSSNRANEQYF
CDR3nt: TGCGCCAGCAGTTCTAACAGGGCCAACGAGCAGTACTTC

abundance: NA
d_gene: TRBD2
j_gene: TRBJ2-7
v_gene: TRBV7-9
CDR3aa: CASSSPGGSHEQYF
CDR3nt: TGTGCCAGCAGCTCACCGGGAGGGTCCCACGAGCAGTACTTC

abundance: NA
d_gene: TRBD2
j_gene: TRBJ2-3
v_gene: TRBV3-1/TRBV3-2
CDR3aa: CASSQDEGGGWDTQYF
CDR3nt: TGTGCCAGCAGCCAAGATGAAGGCGGGGGGTGGGATACGCAGTATTTT

abundance: NA
d_gene: NA
j_gene: TRBJ2-7
v_gene: TRBV3-1/TRBV3-2
CDR3aa: CASSQVSGVHEQYF
CDR3nt: TGTGCCAGCAGCCAAGTTTCGGGGGTCCACGAGCAGTACTTC

abundance: NA
d_gene: TRBD1
j_gene: TRBJ2-3
v_gene: TRBV14
CDR3aa: CASSQWTGQGAADTQYF
CDR3nt: TGTGCCAGCAGCCAGTGGACGGGACAGGGGGCCGCAGATACGCAGTATTTT

abundance: NA
d_gene: NA
j_gene: TRBJ1-5
v_gene: TRBV6-5
CDR3aa: CASSLQQNQPQHF
CDR3nt: TGTGCCAGCAGTTTACAGCAAAATCAGCCCCAGCATTTT

abundance: NA
d_gene: TRBD2
j_gene: TRBJ2-1
v_gene: TRBV7-2
CDR3aa: CASSSQRGYNEQFF
CDR3nt: TGTGCCAGCAGCTCACAGCGGGGGTACAATGAGCAGTTCTTC

abundance: NA
d_gene: TRBD2
j_gene: TRBJ2-3
v_gene: TRBV6-4
CDR3aa: CASSYLGGGLYTQYF
CDR3nt: TGTGCCAGCAGTTACCTCGGGGGGGGCCTATATACGCAGTATTTT

abundance: NA
d_gene: NA
j_gene: TRBJ1-2
v_gene: TRBV28
CDR3aa: CASSVRAPAGYTF
CDR3nt: TGTGCCAGCAGTGTGCGGGCGCCGGCTGGCTACACCTTC

abundance: once
d_gene: NA
j_gene: TRBJ2-1
v_gene: TRBV19
CDR3aa: CASSITGSSYNEQFF
CDR3nt: TGTGCCAGTAGTATAACTGGGAGCTCCTACAATGAGCAGTTCTTC

abundance: NA
d_gene: TRBD1
j_gene: TRBJ1-5
v_gene: TRBV5-8
CDR3aa: CASSSGQGDGQPQHF
CDR3nt: TGTGCCAGCAGTTCCGGACAGGGGGACGGTCAGCCCCAGCATTTT

abundance: NA
d_gene: TRBD1
j_gene: TRBJ1-6
v_gene: TRBV6-5
CDR3aa: CASRVQGRDSPLHF
CDR3nt: TGTGCCAGCAGGGTACAGGGGAGAGACTCACCCCTCCACTTT

abundance: NA
d_gene: TRBD2
j_gene: TRBJ2-1
v_gene: TRBV7-2
CDR3aa: CASSPIAGGNNEQFF
CDR3nt: TGTGCCAGCAGCCCAATAGCGGGGGGGAACAATGAGCAGTTCTTC

abundance: NA
d_gene: NA
j_gene: TRBJ2-3
v_gene: TRBV27
CDR3aa: CASSPLTGLSDTQYF
CDR3nt: TGTGCCAGCAGTCCCTTAACAGGGCTGTCAGATACGCAGTATTTT

abundance: NA
d_gene: NA
j_gene: TRBJ1-1
v_gene: TRBV10-3
CDR3aa: CAIKAGENTEAFF
CDR3nt: TGTGCCATCAAGGCAGGGGAGAACACTGAAGCTTTCTTT

abundance: NA
d_gene: TRBD1
j_gene: TRBJ1-1
v_gene: TRBV28
CDR3aa: CASSFGQGGGFF
CDR3nt: TGTGCCAGCAGTTTTGGACAGGGTGGAGGTTTCTTT

abundance: NA
d_gene: TRBD1
j_gene: TRBJ1-4
v_gene: TRBV27
CDR3aa: CASSFLGTGNEKLFF
CDR3nt: TGTGCCAGCAGTTTCCTTGGGACAGGGAATGAAAAACTGTTTTTT

abundance: NA
d_gene: NA
j_gene: TRBJ2-5
v_gene: TRBV14
CDR3aa: CASSQVVGPRTSETQYF
CDR3nt: TGTGCCAGCAGCCAAGTGGTGGGGCCGCGAACATCGGAGACCCAGTACTTC

abundance: NA
d_gene: NA
j_gene: TRBJ2-2
v_gene: TRBV6-2/TRBV6-3
CDR3aa: CASSYDGLTGELFF
CDR3nt: TGTGCCAGCAGTTACGATGGACTCACCGGGGAGCTGTTTTTT

abundance: NA
d_gene: NA
j_gene: TRBJ1-1
v_gene: TRBV12-3/TRBV12-4
CDR3aa: CASSNLGNTEAFF
CDR3nt: TGTGCCAGCAGTAATCTCGGTAACACTGAAGCTTTCTTT

abundance: NA
d_gene: NA
j_gene: TRBJ1-4
v_gene: TRBV4-3
CDR3aa: CASSQVNYWGRANSTSEKLFF
CDR3nt: TGCGCCAGCAGCCAAGTTAACTATTGGGGCCGGGCCAATAGTACCTCTGAAAAACTGTTTTTT